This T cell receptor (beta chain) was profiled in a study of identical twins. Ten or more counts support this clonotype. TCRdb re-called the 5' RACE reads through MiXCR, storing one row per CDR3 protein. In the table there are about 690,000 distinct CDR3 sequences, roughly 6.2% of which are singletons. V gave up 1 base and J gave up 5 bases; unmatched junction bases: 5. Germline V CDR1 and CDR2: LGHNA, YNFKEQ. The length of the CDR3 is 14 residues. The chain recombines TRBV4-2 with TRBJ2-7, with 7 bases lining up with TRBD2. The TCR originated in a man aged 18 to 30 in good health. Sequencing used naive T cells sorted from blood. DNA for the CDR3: TGTGCCAGCAGCCAAGGGGAGGGTCCCCACGAGCAGTACTTC. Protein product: CASSQGEGPHEQYF.